The 7 T cell receptor beta chains below come from one sample, sequenced in a study of tumor-infiltrating lymphocytes in localized non-small cell lung cancer. Generated by immunoSEQ multiplex PCR, the TCRdb table keeps only in-frame clones and is missing some. The table records around 21,000 clones, 80% of them present only once. The sequencing sample was made of lung tumor tissue. The receptors originated from a human donor with non-small cell lung cancer.

In the case of this clone: One end of the junction is discordant with germline, which a read error may explain. This chain joins TRBV7-7 and TRBJ2-2; 9 positions match TRBD1. This CDR3 contains 15 residues. The germline CDR1 and CDR2 sequences are SSHAT and FNYEAQ (reference sequence). Here the CDR3 reads CASSPQGATGGELFF. The CDR3 DNA is TGTGCTAGCAGCCCACAGGGGGCGACGGGCGGGGAGCTGTTTTTT.

The chain couples TRBV7-2 to TRBJ2-6; the D gene is possibly TRBD1 (5 bases). Germline-derived CDR1 and CDR2 are SGHTA and FQGNSA. V was pared by 5 bases and J by 0 bases, with 11 bases between. This CDR3 has 16 amino acids. The CDR3 sequence is CASSLDSASGANVLTF. DNA of the CDR3: TGTGCCAGCAGCCTAGACAGTGCCTCTGGGGCCAACGTCCTGACTTTC.

This clone was detected once. CDR3 DNA: TGTGCCAGCAGTCAAACCCTACAGGGGAAGGCTTTCTTT. Translating it yields CASSQTLQGKAFF. The chain joins TRBV6-6 to TRBJ1-1, with 7 bases identical to TRBD1. CDR3 length equals 13 residues. The ends lost 5 bases at V and 11 bases at J; junction bases unmatched: 11. CDR1 is MNHNY, CDR2 SVGAGI, per germline (reference sequence).

This clone showed up just a few times. The rearrangement links TRBV29-1 to TRBJ1-3, with D unclear. From germline, CDR1 is SQVTM and CDR2 ANQGSEA. The V end lost 8 bases, the J end lost 0 bases, and 14 bases lay between the germline ends. This CDR3 region has 14 residues. The chain's CDR3 is CSSMVPDSGNTIYF. DNA of the CDR3: TGCAGCAGCATGGTACCCGACTCTGGAAACACCATATATTTT.

This clone was detected only once. The CDR3 here is CASSWDLLTDTQYF. CDR3 DNA: TGTGCCAGCAGCTGGGACTTACTCACAGATACGCAGTATTTT. V usage is TRBV5-6 and J usage is TRBJ2-3, with D maybe TRBD2 (6 bases). V was trimmed by 3 bases and J by 2 bases, leaving 10 bases between them. The CDR3 contains 14 residues. Looked up from germline, CDR1 is SGHDT and CDR2 is YYEEEE.

The rearrangement links TRBV7-9 to TRBJ1-2, with a tentative D call TRBD1 (6 bases). The CDR3 length is 11 residues. V was pared by 3 bases and J by 13 bases, with 12 bases between. Germline CDR1 reads SEHNR; CDR2 reads FQNEAQ (reference sequence). CDR3 in DNA: TGTGCCAGCAGCTTCCAGGGGCCCATCACCTTC. It is translated as CASSFQGPITF.

V gene TRBV4-1 combines with J gene TRBJ2-5; 8 bases are a match to TRBD2. Germline values: CDR1 MGHRA, CDR2 YSYEKL. CDR3 length: 17 amino acids. Germline trimming cut 0 bases from V and 5 bases from J; bases unmatched to any gene: 11. The CDR3, as DNA: TGCGCCAGCAGCCAAGAATTGGTGACTAGCGAAGAGGAGACCCAGTACTTC. Protein: CASSQELVTSEEETQYF.